The TCR beta chain under discussion was sequenced for a study of identical twins. Notes on this clonotype: Its target is not known.

One entry per CDR3 protein, called by TCRdb with MiXCR from the 5' RACE reads. The sample shows hundreds of thousands of distinct CDR3 sequences, just under 9.5% of them seen only once. Germline V gives CDR1 SGHTA, CDR2 FQGNSA. V dropped 5 bases and J dropped 0 bases, with 11 bases sitting between them. The CDR3 runs to 14 residues. Overall study results and limits: Conclusions leaned on cross-sectional statistical analysis and did not track the same donors over time. Insertion counts were lower in abundant cord blood beta clonotypes, a trend that memory repertoires did not show.

The same data also contributed to another study, on yellow fever vaccine responses in identical twins.

What was sequenced was CD8+ T cells sorted from blood. J is TRBJ2-7 and V is TRBV7-2; no firm D call. This TCR derives from a woman in her late teens or twenties in good health. The DNA of the CDR3 is TGTGCCAGCAGCCCCGGGTTCCGCTCCTACGAGCAGTACTTC. Its translation: CASSPGFRSYEQYF.